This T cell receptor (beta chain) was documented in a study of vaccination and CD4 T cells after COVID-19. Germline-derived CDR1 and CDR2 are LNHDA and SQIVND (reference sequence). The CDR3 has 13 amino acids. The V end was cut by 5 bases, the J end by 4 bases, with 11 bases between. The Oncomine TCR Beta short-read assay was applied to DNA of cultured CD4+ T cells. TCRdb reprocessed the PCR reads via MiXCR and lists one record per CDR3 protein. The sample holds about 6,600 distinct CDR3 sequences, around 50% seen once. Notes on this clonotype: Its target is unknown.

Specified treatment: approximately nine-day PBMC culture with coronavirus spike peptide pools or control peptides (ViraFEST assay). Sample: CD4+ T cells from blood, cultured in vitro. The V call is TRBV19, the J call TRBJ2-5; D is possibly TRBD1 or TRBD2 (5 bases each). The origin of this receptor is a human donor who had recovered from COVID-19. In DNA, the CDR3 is TGTGCCAGTAGTCTGAACGGGGCAGAGACCCAGTACTTC. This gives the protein CASSLNGAETQYF.